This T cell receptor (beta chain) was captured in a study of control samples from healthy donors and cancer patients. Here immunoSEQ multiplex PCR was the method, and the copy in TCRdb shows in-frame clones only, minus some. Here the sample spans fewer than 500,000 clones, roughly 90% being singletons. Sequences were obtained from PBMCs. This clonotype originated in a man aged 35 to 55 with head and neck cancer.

The CDR3 sequence is CAWSVMVGAYSPLHF. In DNA form, the CDR3 reads TGTGCCTGGAGTGTTATGGTCGGGGCATATTCACCCCTCCACTTT. The chain couples TRBV30 to TRBJ1-6, with D perhaps TRBD1 (5 bases). With 0 bases removed from V and 8 bases from J, the gap between germline ends came to 14 bases. The CDR3 spans 15 residues. Germline V gene data show CDR1 as GTSNPN and CDR2 as SVGIG (reference sequence).